The rows below give T cell receptor beta chains drawn from one sample of a study of glioma-infiltrating T cells. MiXCR was run by TCRdb on the multiplex PCR reads, yielding one entry per CDR3 protein. The repertoire holds about 93,000 distinct CDR3 sequences, with around 40% as singletons. The sequencing input was glioma tissue, nonneoplastic brain tissue, or PBMCs (not recorded which). These receptor sequences come from a human donor with low-grade glioma or glioblastoma, undergoing nonglioma brain surgery, or in good health (not recorded which). CDR3s include the opening cysteine and the closing phenylalanine or tryptophan. D genes are given only for firm matches. Size is stated for part of the rows, as once, few or many counts, or as a class when the clone is expanded.

D,J,size,V,CDR3,DNA
NA,TRBJ1-1,NA,TRBV7-3,CASSPHGGGITEAFF,TGTGCCAGCAGCCCACACGGTGGAGGGATCACTGAAGCTTTCTTT
NA,TRBJ1-1,many,TRBV6-1,CASTQDGGRGTEAFF,TGTGCCAGCACCCAAGATGGGGGCCGGGGCACTGAAGCTTTCTTT
NA,TRBJ1-5,many,TRBV20-1,CSARGGGVSNQPQHF,TGCAGTGCTAGGGGGGGAGGGGTGAGCAATCAGCCCCAGCATTTT
NA,TRBJ2-7,many,TRBV7-2,CASSPGPFYEQYF,TGTGCCAGCAGCCCGGGGCCCTTCTACGAGCAGTACTTC
NA,TRBJ2-5,many,TRBV27,CASSLGTQQGSDLETQYF,TGTGCCAGCAGTTTAGGGACCCAACAGGGATCGGACTTGGAGACCCAGTACTTC
NA,TRBJ2-7,many,TRBV18,CASSSRTSEQYF,TGTGCCAGCTCAAGTCGGACCTCCGAGCAGTACTTC
NA,TRBJ1-2,NA,TRBV25-1,CASSGGGYGYTF,TGTGCCAGCAGTGGAGGGGGCTATGGCTACACCTTC
NA,TRBJ2-7,many,TRBV7-3,CASSLNLGHEQYF,TGTGCCAGCAGCTTAAATCTTGGCCACGAGCAGTACTTC
TRBD1,TRBJ2-1,many,TRBV14,CASSRQTGTGEQFF,TGTGCCAGCAGCCGACAGACAGGGACCGGTGAGCAGTTCTTC
NA,TRBJ2-3,many,TRBV9,CASSVSGTDTQYF,TGTGCCAGCAGCGTATCAGGGACAGATACGCAGTATTTT
TRBD1,TRBJ1-5,many,TRBV12-3/TRBV12-4,CASSLRSGTGVQPQHF,TGTGCCAGCAGTTTACGTTCCGGGACAGGGGTCCAGCCCCAGCATTTT
NA,TRBJ1-6,many,TRBV28,CASSFRMSSYNSPLHF,TGTGCCAGCAGTTTCAGGATGAGCTCCTATAATTCACCCCTCCACTTT
NA,TRBJ2-2,NA,TRBV6-1,CAGNVRGQSGELSF,TGTGCCGGCAATGTTAGGGGGCAGAGCGGGGAGCTGTCTTTT
NA,TRBJ2-1,NA,TRBV6-4,CASSALTGLYNEQFF,TGTGCCAGCAGTGCCTTAACGGGGTTGTACAATGAGCAGTTCTTC
NA,TRBJ2-5,NA,TRBV2,CASSKLGRGRGEQYF,TGTGCCAGCAGTAAATTAGGCAGGGGCAGAGGGGAGCAGTACTTC
NA,TRBJ2-5,many,TRBV7-2,CASSLSNLETQYF,TGTGCCAGCAGCTTAAGCAACCTGGAGACCCAGTACTTC
TRBD2,TRBJ2-7,many,TRBV3-1,CASSQDGRGDEQYF,TGTGCCAGCAGCCAAGACGGGAGGGGCGACGAGCAGTACTTC
TRBD1,TRBJ2-2,NA,TRBV6-2/TRBV6-3,CASSYRPRTGIAGELFF,TGCGCCAGCAGTTACCGACCCAGGACAGGGATAGCCGGGGAGCTGTTTTTT
NA,TRBJ2-7,many,TRBV28,CASSYRAYEQYF,TGTGCCAGCAGCTACAGGGCCTACGAGCAGTACTTC
NA,TRBJ2-7,many,TRBV28,CATLQGHPYEQYF,TGTGCCACCCTACAGGGTCACCCCTACGAGCAGTACTTC
TRBD2,TRBJ2-1,many,TRBV3-1,CASSLVAGGEQFF,TGTGCCAGCAGCCTAGTAGCGGGGGGGGAGCAGTTCTTC
TRBD1,TRBJ1-2,NA,TRBV28,CASSLLGQGQGYTF,TGTGCCAGCAGTTTATTGGGACAGGGCCAAGGCTACACCTTC
TRBD1,TRBJ1-1,many,TRBV28,CASSFRGIEAFF,TGTGCCAGCAGTTTCAGGGGGATAGAGGCTTTCTTT
NA,TRBJ2-3,few,TRBV9,CASSVAFSSRDTQYF,TGTGCCAGCAGCGTAGCTTTTAGTAGCAGGGATACGCAGTATTTT
NA,TRBJ2-3,many,TRBV19,CASSIDRYTDTQYF,TGTGCCAGTAGTATAGACAGGTACACAGATACGCAGTATTTT
NA,TRBJ1-2,NA,TRBV28,CASSLGGADGYTF,TGTGCCAGCAGTTTAGGGGGTGCGGATGGCTACACCTTC
TRBD1,TRBJ2-5,many,TRBV5-1,CASSLEGGRQTQYF,TGCGCCAGCAGCTTGGAAGGGGGCCGACAGACCCAGTACTTC
TRBD1,TRBJ2-2,many,TRBV7-9,CASSSLPGTTGPGELFF,TGTGCCAGCAGCTCACTACCCGGGACGACAGGGCCCGGGGAGCTGTTTTTT
NA,TRBJ2-1,NA,TRBV2,CASSEYFLPRGSYNEQFF,TGTGCCAGCAGTGAATATTTCCTACCCCGGGGGAGCTACAATGAGCAGTTCTTC
TRBD2,TRBJ2-7,many,TRBV6-1,CASSDPAGIFSYEQYF,TGTGCCAGCAGCGATCCAGCGGGGATCTTTTCCTACGAGCAGTACTTC
TRBD2,TRBJ2-7,NA,TRBV6-2/TRBV6-3,CSSSTASGRVWEQYF,TGTTCCAGCAGTACTGCTAGCGGGAGAGTATGGGAGCAGTACTTC
TRBD2,TRBJ2-1,NA,TRBV7-2,CASSTAGTRGTGEQFF,TGTGCCAGCAGTACGGCCGGGACTAGAGGGACTGGTGAGCAGTTCTTC
NA,TRBJ2-5,once,TRBV15,CATSPEPLETHYF,TGTGCCACCAGCCCAGAACCCCTAGAGACTCATTACTTC
TRBD2,TRBJ2-3,NA,TRBV7-2,CASTLPSSGRGTDTQYF,TGTGCCAGCACCCTCCCGAGTAGCGGGAGGGGAACAGATACGCAGTATTTT
TRBD2,TRBJ2-3,NA,TRBV4-1,CASSHGGRARGSDTQYF,TGCGCCAGCAGCCATGGCGGGAGGGCCCGGGGCTCAGATACGCAGTATTTT
TRBD2,TRBJ2-5,many,TRBV28,CASSETSGGAAETQYF,TGTGCCAGCAGCGAGACTAGCGGGGGGGCCGCAGAGACCCAGTACTTC
NA,TRBJ2-3,NA,TRBV6-2/TRBV6-3,CASSRQRSTDTQYF,TGTGCCAGCAGCAGACAAAGAAGCACAGATACGCAGTATTTT
NA,TRBJ2-5,many,TRBV6-4,CASSVNAQETQYF,TGTGCCAGCAGTGTGAATGCCCAAGAGACCCAGTACTTC
NA,TRBJ2-5,NA,TRBV6-5,CAIGEREEDNETQYF,TGTGCCATAGGGGAGAGGGAAGAGGACAATGAGACCCAGTACTTC
NA,TRBJ2-1,NA,TRBV6-6,CASSYSPGREPYNEQFF,TGTGCCAGCAGTTACTCACCAGGACGAGAACCTTACAATGAGCAGTTCTTC
TRBD2,TRBJ2-3,many,TRBV2,CASKRLAASTDTQYF,TGTGCCAGCAAACGACTAGCGGCGAGCACAGATACGCAGTATTTT
TRBD1,TRBJ2-7,many,TRBV6-2/TRBV6-3,CASSSKRGTGLNEQYF,TGTGCCAGCAGTTCCAAAAGAGGGACAGGGTTAAACGAGCAGTACTTC